What follows are 8 T cell receptor beta chains derived from one specimen sequenced in a study of T-cell memory formation after mild COVID-19 (dated by TCRdb to about 2021). Preparation of the library involved 5' RACE. Sequencing was performed on an Illumina NovaSeq 6000. TCRdb reprocessing: public reads trimmed at Q25 with fastp, clones called with MiXCR, in-frame beta chains kept. One record per CDR3 amino acid sequence lists the most common genes and DNA. The table for this sample lists hundreds of thousands of distinct CDR3 sequences; roughly 18% of them were counted only once. Together, the top ten hold more than 10% of the sample. The specimen sequenced was PBMCs or a T cell subset sorted from them (not recorded which). These receptors all stem from an adult woman who had mild COVID-19 (a few samples of this study predate the infection). The sample titles of this study are shuffled in the database, so cell type and time point are left out; the donor was told from shared clones.

This clonotype was counted at least ten times. The V and J genes are TRBV5-1 and TRBJ2-1; 8 bases agree with TRBD2. In germline, CDR1 is SGHRS, CDR2 YFSETQ. V was pared by 0 bases and J by 7 bases, with 12 bases of the junction left unmatched. The CDR3 length is 17 residues. Written as DNA, the CDR3 is TGCGCCAGCAGCTTGGAGTGGCGCGGGGGGAAGATAAATGAGCAGTTCTTC. Translated, it gives CASSLEWRGGKINEQFF.

This sequence joins TRBV24-1 and TRBJ2-7; tentative D call: TRBD1 (5 bases). V was clipped by 4 bases and J by 4 bases, with 10 bases between them. This CDR3 spans 13 amino acids. The germline V gene encodes CDR1 KGHDR and CDR2 SFDVKD. The CDR3 here is CATSDATEYEQYF. The CDR3 DNA is TGTGCCACCAGTGACGCGACAGAATACGAGCAGTACTTC.

The chain couples TRBV7-7 to TRBJ2-5; 9 positions match TRBD2. This CDR3 is built from 16 residues. The V and J ends lost 1 base and 5 bases, in that order; junction bases with no gene match: 8. Germline V lookup: CDR1 SSHAT, CDR2 FNYEAQ (reference sequence). The CDR3 DNA is TGTGCCAGCAGCTTAGGGCGGGGGGGCCTCTCCGAGACCCAGTACTTC. Its translation is CASSLGRGGLSETQYF.

There are a few counts of this clonotype. The chain carries TRBV15 and TRBJ1-6; no clear D. The CDR3 consists of 14 residues. The V gene lost 0 bases and the J gene lost 7 bases, with 7 bases spanning the gap. Germline CDR1 LNHNV, CDR2 YYDKDF (reference sequence). CDR3 coding DNA: TGTGCCACCAGCAGAGATCAGGAGAATTCACCCCTCCACTTT. This gives the protein CATSRDQENSPLHF. The full variable domain, with the rest looked up from reference TRBV15 and TRBJ1-6, is DAMVIQNPRYQVTQFGKPVTLSCSQTLNHNVMYWYQQKSSQAPKLLFHYYDKDFNNEADTPDNFQSRRPNTSFCFLDIRSPGLGDTAMYLCATSRDQENSPLHFGNGTRLTVT.

This clonotype was found a few times. V gene TRBV7-2 combines with J gene TRBJ2-4; D is perhaps TRBD2 (5 bases). Trimming removed 0 bases from V and 6 bases from J, with 15 bases in between. Germline CDR1 is SGHTA and CDR2 is FQGNSA. There are 16 residues in the CDR3. The DNA for the CDR3 is TGTGCCAGCAGCTTAGCGCAGATTAGCGCCCGAAACATTCAGTACTTC. This codes for CASSLAQISARNIQYF.

The rearrangement links TRBV4-1 to TRBJ1-2, with TRBD1 identical over 8 bases. The J segment lost 14 bases and the V segment lost 3 bases, leaving 14 bases of the junction unmatched. The CDR3 sequence is 14 residues long. CDR1 is MGHRA and CDR2 is YSYEKL in the germline V gene. The CDR3 nucleotides are TGCGCCAGCAGCCACCAAATCCCCCGGACAGGGATTACCTTC. Its translation is CASSHQIPRTGITF.

The chain recombines TRBV7-3 with TRBJ2-3, with 7 bases identical to TRBD1. Trimming at V came to 4 bases and at J to 3 bases, leaving 4 bases not matched to a gene. The germline gives CDR1 SGHTA, CDR2 FQGTGA. CDR3 length: 14 amino acids. Here the CDR3 DNA reads TGTGCCAGCAGCTCGGACAGGTTTACAGATACGCAGTATTTT. Translated, it gives CASSSDRFTDTQYF.

This clonotype was seen ten or more times. The chain carries TRBV12-3 or TRBV12-4 and TRBJ2-2, with D tentatively TRBD2 (6 bases). The V end lost 5 bases, the J end lost 7 bases, and 17 bases lay between the germline ends. The CDR3 has 15 amino acids. CDR3 region: CASSLPGGRGGELFF. The CDR3 DNA is TGTGCCAGCAGTCTTCCCGGAGGGCGCGGCGGGGAGCTGTTTTTT.